The source of this TCR beta chain is a study of spatial heterogeneity in lung cancer. Overall study: Consistent detection of more beta-chain than alpha-chain sequences was observed. Raw reads contained each unique TCR and UMI combination more than ten times on average.

TCRdb recomputed calls from the 5' RACE reads with MiXCR, one row per CDR3 protein. The sample includes under 20,000 distinct CDR3 sequences, roughly a fifth of them seen just once. This clonotype was found a few times. Its antigen is as yet unknown. Trimming shortened V by 3 bases and J by 6 bases, and 12 bases separated the two germline ends. The length of the CDR3 is 14 residues. Germline V gene data show CDR1 as DFQATT and CDR2 as SNEGSKA (reference sequence). Noted time point: sample taken at primary tumor resection. The authors sequenced whole RNA from tumor, nontumor lung or frozen PBMC without sorting. Samples were donated by 72 untreated early-stage non-small cell lung cancer patients. Broader study findings: Ubiquitous expanded tumor TCRs showed up in blood more at resection than follow-up.

The chain links TRBV20-1 to TRBJ1-6; a weak D match, TRBD1 (6 bases). This sample comprised PBMCs, obtained at surgery. The receptor was isolated from a male donor with early-stage non-small cell lung cancer. The CDR3: CSASSRTVNSPLHF. For the CDR3, the DNA is TGCAGTGCTAGTTCGAGGACAGTTAATTCACCCCTCCACTTT.